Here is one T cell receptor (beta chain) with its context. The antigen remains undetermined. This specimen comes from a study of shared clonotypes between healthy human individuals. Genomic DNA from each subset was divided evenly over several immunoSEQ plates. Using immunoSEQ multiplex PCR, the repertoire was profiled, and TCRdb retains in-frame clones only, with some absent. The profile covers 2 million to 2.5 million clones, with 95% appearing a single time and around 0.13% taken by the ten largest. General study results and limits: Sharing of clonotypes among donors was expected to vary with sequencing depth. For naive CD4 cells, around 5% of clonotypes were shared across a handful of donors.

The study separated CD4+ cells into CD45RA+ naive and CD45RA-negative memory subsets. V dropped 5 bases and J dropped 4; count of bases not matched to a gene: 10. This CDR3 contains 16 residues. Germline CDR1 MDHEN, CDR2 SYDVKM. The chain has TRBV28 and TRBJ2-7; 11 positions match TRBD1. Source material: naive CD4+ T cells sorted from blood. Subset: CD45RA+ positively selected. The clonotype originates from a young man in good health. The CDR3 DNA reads TGTGCCAGCAGTCTCCTTCCCGGGACAGGGGGGTACGAGCAGTACTTC. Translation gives CASSLLPGTGGYEQYF.